One sample yielded the 13 T cell receptor beta chains listed below, sequenced in a study of shared clonotypes between healthy human individuals. Using immunoSEQ multiplex PCR, the repertoire was profiled, and TCRdb retains in-frame clones only, with some absent. The sample has millions of clones, roughly 94% seen once; the top ten hold about 0.13%. Input material: naive CD4+ T cells sorted from blood. As for subset: CD45RA+ positively selected. Receptors originate from a man aged 18 to 35 in good health.

The chain employs TRBV7-6 and TRBJ1-6; no definite D call. The CDR3 runs 16 residues. V shed 5 bases and J shed 7 bases, with 18 bases lying between them. Germline lookup yields CDR1 SGHVS and CDR2 FNYEAQ. CDR3 protein: CASSILTPTTNSPLHF. The CDR3 DNA sequence: TGTGCCAGCAGCATACTGACCCCGACAACGAATTCACCCCTCCACTTT.

V usage is TRBV28 and J usage is TRBJ2-1, with TRBD2 identical over 8 bases. Germline CDR1 and CDR2: MDHEN and SYDVKM. The junction had 5 bases not matched to a gene; V was cut back by 3 bases and J by 1 base. There are 16 residues in the CDR3. CDR3 loop: CASSLVSGSSYNEQFF. CDR3 DNA: TGTGCCAGCAGTTTGGTGAGCGGGAGTTCCTACAATGAGCAGTTCTTC.

V is TRBV30 and J is TRBJ1-2; no clear D. Germline V gives CDR1 GTSNPN, CDR2 SVGIG (reference sequence). The V gene lost 3 bases and the J gene lost 8 bases, with 13 bases spanning the gap. The CDR3 covers 12 residues. The CDR3 sequence: CAWSAQAAGYTF. The CDR3 nucleotides are TGTGCCTGGAGCGCACAAGCCGCCGGCTACACCTTC.

This chain uses TRBV18 with TRBJ1-2; D may be TRBD1 (5 bases). Germline V gene sequence: CDR1 KGHSH, CDR2 LQKENI. The CDR3 loop spans 13 amino acids. The V end was cut by 8 bases, the J end by 6 bases, with 16 bases between. The CDR3 nucleotides read TGTGCCAGCAAAGTCCAGGGAGGGAATGGCTACACCTTC. Translation: CASKVQGGNGYTF. The full variable domain, rest sourced from reference TRBV18 and TRBJ1-2, is NAGVMQNPRHLVRRRGQEARLRCSPMKGHSHVYWYRQLPEEGLKFMVYLQKENIIDESGMPKERFSAEFPKEGPSILRIQQVVRGDSAAYFCASKVQGGNGYTFGSGTRLTVV.

A remark on this clone: The identical CDR3 is also encoded by other nucleotide sequences in the sample. The chain couples TRBV7-2 to TRBJ2-3; TRBD2 might be the D (5 bases). V lost 3 bases, J lost 2 bases, and 9 bases lay in between. Germline CDR1 reads SGHTA; CDR2 reads FQGNSA. The CDR3 runs 14 residues. CDR3 sequence reads: CASSFGLFTDTQYF. As DNA, the CDR3 is TGTGCCAGCAGCTTCGGACTGTTCACAGATACGCAGTATTTT.

This sequence joins TRBV5-1 and TRBJ2-6, with D uncertain. The V end lost 0 bases, the J end lost 4 bases, and 11 bases lay between the germline ends. CDR1 SGHRS and CDR2 YFSETQ come from the germline V gene. CDR3 size: 16 residues. The CDR3: CASSLEHGGGANVLTF. The DNA of the CDR3 is TGCGCCAGCAGCTTGGAACATGGCGGAGGGGCCAACGTCCTGACTTTC.

The chain recombines TRBV7-9 with TRBJ2-7, with D tentatively TRBD1 (6 bases). In germline, CDR1 is SEHNR, CDR2 FQNEAQ (reference sequence). There are 15 residues in the CDR3. V lost 0 bases to trimming and J lost 1 base, with 10 bases between them. The CDR3 protein is CASSLALTGSYEQYF. As DNA, the CDR3 is TGTGCCAGCAGCTTAGCCTTGACAGGTTCCTACGAGCAGTACTTC.

This sequence joins TRBV7-2 and TRBJ2-7; D perhaps matches TRBD1 (6 bases). The CDR3 sequence is 15 residues long. Germline CDR1 SGHTA, CDR2 FQGNSA. Trimming took off 1 base at V and 3 bases at J, with 13 bases between the two ends. CDR3 sequence: CASSLDRTAGYEQYF. Here the CDR3 DNA reads TGTGCCAGCAGCTTAGACAGGACAGCAGGCTACGAGCAGTACTTC.

This clone has a single count. This rearrangement joins TRBV6-1 to TRBJ2-7, with D tentatively TRBD2 (5 bases). The germline V gene has CDR1 MNHNS and CDR2 SASEGT. The germline V and J ends were trimmed by 7 bases and 4 bases, with 17 bases remaining between them. CDR3 length: 14 residues. The CDR3 DNA reads as TGTGCCAGCAAGCGGTCTAAGAACGGTTACGAGCAGTACTTC. Protein: CASKRSKNGYEQYF.

The gene calls are TRBV6-1 and TRBJ1-5; tentatively, D is TRBD1 (5 bases). CDR1 and CDR2 (germline): MNHNS, SASEGT. V lost 4 bases and J 3 bases, leaving 7 bases between the germline ends. The CDR3 is 13 residues long. The CDR3 DNA reads TGTGCCAGCAGTGCAGGGATCAATCAGCCCCAGCATTTT. It encodes CASSAGINQPQHF.

This chain links TRBV30 with TRBJ2-7; a possible D gene is TRBD2 (6 bases). With 3 bases removed from V and 2 bases from J, the gap between germline ends came to 11 bases. This CDR3 has 13 residues. Germline loops: CDR1 GTSNPN, CDR2 SVGIG (reference sequence). The CDR3 nucleotides read TGTGCCTGGAGCTTGACTAGTACCTACGAGCAGTACTTC. This sequence encodes CAWSLTSTYEQYF.

V usage is TRBV6-5 and J usage is TRBJ1-4; no clear D. With 5 bases removed from V and 10 bases from J, the gap between germline ends came to 8 bases. Germline V gene sequence: CDR1 MNHEY, CDR2 SVGAGI. This CDR3 has 11 residues. CDR3 bases: TGTGCCAGCAGTAACGCTGGAAAACTGTTTTTT. It encodes CASSNAGKLFF.

The chain couples TRBV28 to TRBJ1-4; the D is unclear. This CDR3 spans 15 amino acids. V dropped 6 bases and J dropped 0 bases, with 11 bases sitting between them. Germline V lookup: CDR1 MDHEN, CDR2 SYDVKM. CDR3 sequence: CASRAEGTTNEKLFF. The CDR3, as DNA: TGTGCCAGCAGAGCCGAAGGGACAACTAATGAAAAACTGTTTTTT. Filled out from reference TRBV28 and TRBJ1-4, the complete variable domain reads DVKVTQSSRYLVKRTGEKVFLECVQDMDHENMFWYRQDPGLGLRLIYFSYDVKMKEKGDIPEGYSVSREKKERFSLILESASTNQTSMYLCASRAEGTTNEKLFFGSGTQLSVL.